These 19 T cell receptor beta chains came from one sample sequenced in a study of blood T cell repertoires in COVID-19. Profiling relied on immunoSEQ multiplex PCR, and the TCRdb table lists in-frame clones only, not all of them. Counted here are around 150,000 clones, approximately 84% occurring once; the ten biggest clones make up 20% to 25%. The sample was peripheral blood. These TCRs come from a woman aged 80 or older with acute or convalescent COVID-19.

This sequence joins TRBV3-1 (or the pseudogene TRBV3-2) and TRBJ2-2; 10 bases match TRBD2. This CDR3 contains 16 residues. CDR1 is LGHDT and CDR2 is YNNKEL in the germline V gene (reference sequence). J was trimmed by 7 bases and V by 3 bases; bases with no gene match: 8. Here the CDR3 DNA reads TGTGCCAGCAGCCAGCCTCTAGCGGGAGTTATCGGGGAGCTGTTTTTT. This translates into CASSQPLAGVIGELFF.

The table lists this clone with a few counts. The chain joins TRBV10-3 to TRBJ1-5, with 9 bases fitting TRBD1. The germline V gene has CDR1 ENHRY and CDR2 SYGVKD. V gave up 10 bases and J gave up 3 bases; unmatched junction bases: 10. The CDR3 runs 15 residues. The CDR3 region is CATGTGLVDNQPQHF. The CDR3 DNA reads as TGTGCCACCGGGACAGGGTTGGTGGACAATCAGCCCCAGCATTTT.

J is TRBJ2-2 and V is TRBV2; the match to TRBD2 covers 8 bases. CDR1 and CDR2 from the germline V gene are SNHLY and FYNNEI. V lost 7 bases and J lost 0; bases outside the gene matches: 1. There are 14 residues in the CDR3. This chain's CDR3 is CASKAGANTGELFF. In DNA, the CDR3 is TGTGCCAGCAAAGCGGGAGCGAACACCGGGGAGCTGTTTTTT.

This clone was picked up a small number of times. The chain combines TRBV27 with TRBJ1-1; D gene ambiguous. The CDR3 is 14 amino acids. Germline assignment: CDR1 MNHEY and CDR2 SMNVEV (reference sequence). The V end lost 5 bases, the J end lost 4 bases, and 14 bases lay between the germline ends. CDR3: CASSRMTGITEAFF. CDR3 sequence (DNA): TGTGCCAGCAGTCGGATGACGGGAATCACTGAAGCTTTCTTT.

The chain links TRBV7-6 to TRBJ1-4; 8 bases fit TRBD1. The germline gives CDR1 SGHVS, CDR2 FNYEAQ. The ends lost 2 bases at V and 8 bases at J; junction bases unmatched: 7. This CDR3 is 15 amino acids long. CDR3 amino acids: CASSLLRGPREKLFF. CDR3 coding DNA: TGTGCCAGCAGCTTACTCAGGGGGCCTCGCGAAAAACTGTTTTTT.

This chain links TRBV15 with TRBJ2-1; 10 bases fit TRBD2. After removal of 7 bases from V and 4 bases from J, the junction contained 4 bases not matched to a gene. Germline values: CDR1 LNHNV, CDR2 YYDKDF (reference sequence). CDR3 length: 14 amino acids. The CDR3 reads CATKPSGSYNEQFF. CDR3 in DNA: TGTGCCACCAAACCTAGCGGGAGTTACAATGAGCAGTTCTTC.

The rearrangement joins TRBV19 to TRBJ2-7; perhaps TRBD2 as D (6 bases). CDR1 is LNHDA and CDR2 is SQIVND in the germline V gene (reference sequence). Trimming cost V 1 base and J 2 bases, with 12 bases left between them. The CDR3 runs 15 residues. The CDR3 is CASSIGTEGAYEQYF. The CDR3 DNA is TGTGCCAGTAGTATAGGTACGGAGGGCGCCTACGAGCAGTACTTC.

This clone has just one count. The rearrangement links TRBV19 to TRBJ2-1; unclear D gene. V lost 3 bases and J lost 9, with 12 bases in between. The germline gives CDR1 LNHDA, CDR2 SQIVND (reference sequence). This CDR3 is built from 13 residues. In nucleotides, the CDR3 is TGTGCCAGTAGTATCGTGAGCTTGAGTGAGCAGTTCTTC. Translation gives CASSIVSLSEQFF.

The chain is built from TRBV5-5 and TRBJ1-3; D is unclear. Germline CDR1 reads SGHKS; CDR2 reads YYEKEE (reference sequence). V was pared by 0 bases and J by 0 bases, with 7 bases between. The CDR3 length is 15 residues. As DNA, the CDR3 is TGTGCCAGCAGCTTGGCGGGGAGCTCTGGAAACACCATATATTTT. Translating gives CASSLAGSSGNTIYF. The complete variable domain, with remaining parts taken from reference TRBV5-5 and TRBJ1-3, reads DAGVTQSPTHLIKTRGQQVTLRCSPISGHKSVSWYQQVLGQGPQFIFQYYEKEERGRGNFPDRFSARQFPNYSSELNVNALLLGDSALYLCASSLAGSSGNTIYFGEGSWLTVV.

V usage is TRBV2 and J usage is TRBJ2-2; TRBD2 aligns across 8 bases. CDR1 SNHLY and CDR2 FYNNEI come from the germline V gene. CDR3 size: 16 residues. With V trimmed by 4 bases and J by 1 base, 5 bases remained unmatched. The DNA for the CDR3 is TGTGCCAGCAGTGCCCTCAGCGGGAGGAACACCGGGGAGCTGTTTTTT. This gives the protein CASSALSGRNTGELFF.

J is TRBJ1-2 and V is TRBV5-1, with a possible D match to TRBD1 (5 bases). The V and J ends lost 0 bases and 8 bases respectively, with 11 bases between them. The CDR3 is 13 amino acids. Germline V gene sequence: CDR1 SGHRS, CDR2 YFSETQ. As DNA, the CDR3 is TGCGCCAGCAGCTTGGGTCAGGGTGAGGGCTACACCTTC. It specifies CASSLGQGEGYTF.

This sequence joins TRBV5-1 and TRBJ1-2; 10 bases are shared with TRBD1. The V gene's germline CDR1 is SGHRS and CDR2 YFSETQ. The CDR3 totals 14 residues. Trimming removed 0 bases from V and 4 bases from J; junction bases left unmatched: 0. Here the CDR3 DNA reads TGCGCCAGCAGCTTGGGGACAGGGGGCTATGGCTACACCTTC. Translated: CASSLGTGGYGYTF.

This chain connects TRBV6-6 to TRBJ2-7; 10 positions match TRBD1. J gave up 4 bases and V 6 bases, and 6 bases lay outside the gene matches. CDR1 and CDR2 (germline): MNHNY, SVGAGI (reference sequence). This CDR3 has 14 amino acids. CDR3 loop: CASSFGQGGYEQYF. In DNA, the CDR3 is TGTGCCAGCAGCTTCGGACAGGGGGGGTACGAGCAGTACTTC.

V and J are TRBV6-6 and TRBJ1-1, with D possibly being TRBD1 (5 bases). Germline V gives CDR1 MNHNY, CDR2 SVGAGI (reference sequence). The V gene lost 5 bases and the J gene lost 2 bases, with 18 bases spanning the gap. This CDR3 comprises 16 residues. CDR3 protein: CASSRGDGTSNTEAFF. The CDR3 DNA sequence: TGTGCCAGCAGTCGAGGGGACGGGACTTCCAACACTGAAGCTTTCTTT.

The chain has TRBV7-6 and TRBJ2-6; D not certain. Trimming stripped 1 base from V and 0 bases from J, with 4 bases between. The germline CDR1 and CDR2 sequences are SGHVS and FNYEAQ. CDR3 length equals 15 residues. The CDR3 is CASSLGSSGANVLTF. The CDR3, as DNA: TGTGCCAGCAGCTTAGGCAGCTCTGGGGCCAACGTCCTGACTTTC.

The chain combines TRBV13 with TRBJ2-1, with 12 bases matching TRBD2. The V and J ends lost 1 base and 5 bases, in that order; junction bases with no gene match: 0. Germline loops: CDR1 PRHDT, CDR2 FYEKMQ (reference sequence). This CDR3 has 15 amino acids. The CDR3 DNA follows: TGTGCCAGCAGCTTAGCTAGCGGGAGGGACAATGAGCAGTTCTTC. Translating gives CASSLASGRDNEQFF.

The sample holds one count of this clone. The sample carries other DNA sequences with the same CDR3. The chain uses TRBV9 and TRBJ2-2, with 7 nucleotides matching TRBD2. V trimming: 0 bases; J trimming: 0 bases; junction bases outside the gene matches: 5. The CDR3 is 17 amino acids. Germline V gene sequence: CDR1 SGDLS, CDR2 YYNGEE. Here the CDR3 DNA reads TGTGCCAGCAGCGTAGTCGGTAGCGGGTCGAACACCGGGGAGCTGTTTTTT. This encodes CASSVVGSGSNTGELFF.

V usage is TRBV3-1 (or the pseudogene TRBV3-2) and J usage is TRBJ1-2; tentatively, D is TRBD1 (5 bases). V lost 1 base to trimming and J lost 6 bases, with 9 bases between them. Per the germline V gene, CDR1 is LGHDT and CDR2 is YNNKEL (reference sequence). This CDR3 has 13 residues. CDR3 region: CASSQVEDNGYTF. CDR3 DNA sequence: TGTGCCAGCAGCCAAGTCGAGGACAATGGCTACACCTTC.

This chain uses TRBV7-2 with TRBJ2-1; TRBD2 is a possible D gene (6 bases). This CDR3 comprises 17 residues. V lost 0 bases, J lost 5 bases, and 17 bases lay in between. Germline CDR1 reads SGHTA; CDR2 reads FQGNSA. As DNA, the CDR3 is TGTGCCAGCAGCTTAGCGGCGACTAGTAGGGGACACAATGAGCAGTTCTTC. Protein product: CASSLAATSRGHNEQFF.